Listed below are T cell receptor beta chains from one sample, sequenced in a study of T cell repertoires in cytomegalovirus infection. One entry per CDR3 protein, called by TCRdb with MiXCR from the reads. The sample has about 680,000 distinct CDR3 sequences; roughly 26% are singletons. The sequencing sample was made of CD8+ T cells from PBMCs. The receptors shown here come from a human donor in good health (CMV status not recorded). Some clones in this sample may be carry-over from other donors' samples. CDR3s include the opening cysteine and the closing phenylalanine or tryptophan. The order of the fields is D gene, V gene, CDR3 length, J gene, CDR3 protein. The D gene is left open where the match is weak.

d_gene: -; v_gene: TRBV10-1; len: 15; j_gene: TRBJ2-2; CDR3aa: CASSESFAFPGELFF
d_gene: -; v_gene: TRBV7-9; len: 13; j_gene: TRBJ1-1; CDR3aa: CASSSGPGAEAFF
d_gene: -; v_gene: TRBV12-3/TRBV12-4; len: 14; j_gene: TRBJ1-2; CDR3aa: CASSKTTANYGYTF
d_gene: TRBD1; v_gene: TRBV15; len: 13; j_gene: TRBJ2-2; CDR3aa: CATGQGGTGELFF
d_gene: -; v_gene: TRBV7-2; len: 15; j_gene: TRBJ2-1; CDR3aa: CANILEGAFYNEQFF
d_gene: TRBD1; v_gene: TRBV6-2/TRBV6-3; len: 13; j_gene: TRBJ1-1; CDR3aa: CASSLDRVTEAFF
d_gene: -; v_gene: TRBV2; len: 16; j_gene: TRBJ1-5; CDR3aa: CASSESARASNQPQHF
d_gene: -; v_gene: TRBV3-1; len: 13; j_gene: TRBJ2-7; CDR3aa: CASSRELSYEQYF
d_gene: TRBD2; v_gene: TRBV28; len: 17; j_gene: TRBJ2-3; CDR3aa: CASSLPGAAGFTDTQYF
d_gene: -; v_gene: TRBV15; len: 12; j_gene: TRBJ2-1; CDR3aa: CATSRDRNEQFF
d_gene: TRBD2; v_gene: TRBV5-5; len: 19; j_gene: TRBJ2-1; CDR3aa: CASSPGTYGLAGSWNEQFF
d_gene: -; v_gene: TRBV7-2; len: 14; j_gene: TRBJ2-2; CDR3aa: CASIVRGDTGELFF
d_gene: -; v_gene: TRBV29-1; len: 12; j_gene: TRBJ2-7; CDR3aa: CSVAEIFYEQYF
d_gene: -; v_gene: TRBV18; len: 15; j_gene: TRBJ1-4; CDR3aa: CASSQTGTENEKLFF
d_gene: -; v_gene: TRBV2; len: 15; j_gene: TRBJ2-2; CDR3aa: CASSEGTSNTGELFF
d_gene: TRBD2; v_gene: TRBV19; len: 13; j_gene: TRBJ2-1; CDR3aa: CASSMGGLNEQFF
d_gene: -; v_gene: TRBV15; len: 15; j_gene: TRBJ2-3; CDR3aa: CATSRKGTRADTQYF
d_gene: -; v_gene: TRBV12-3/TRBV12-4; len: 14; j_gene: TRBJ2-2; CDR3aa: CAVPGGGKPGELFF
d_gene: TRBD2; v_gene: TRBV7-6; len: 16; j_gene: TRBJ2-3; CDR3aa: CASSFGSGGSLDTQYF
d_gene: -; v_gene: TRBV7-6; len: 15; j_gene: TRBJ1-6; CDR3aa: CASSLLAGERSPLHF
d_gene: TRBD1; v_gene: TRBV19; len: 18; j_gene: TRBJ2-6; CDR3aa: CASSIDWQGASGANVLTF
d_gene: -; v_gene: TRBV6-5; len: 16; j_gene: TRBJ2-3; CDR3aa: CASSYSIGTDYFTQYF
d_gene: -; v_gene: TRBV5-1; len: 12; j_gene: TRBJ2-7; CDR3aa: CASSGDGFSSFF
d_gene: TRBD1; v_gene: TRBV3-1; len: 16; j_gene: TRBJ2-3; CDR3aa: CASSQMDREHTDTQYF